A single sample gave rise to the 16 T cell receptor beta chains below, sequenced in a study of T cell responses to AZD1222 COVID-19 vaccine. The data were produced by immunoSEQ multiplex PCR, yet TCRdb's version contains in-frame clones alone and is incomplete. The sample lists around 70,000 clones; about nine tenths were seen once. The material sequenced was peripheral blood, taken on day 0 of AZD1222 vaccination. These receptors were obtained from an adult in good health.

V and J are TRBV5-1 and TRBJ2-7; a possible D gene is TRBD1 (6 bases). The ends were cut back, 0 bases at V and 3 bases at J, with 7 bases in the middle. This CDR3 region has 13 residues. Germline-derived CDR1 and CDR2 are SGHRS and YFSETQ. The CDR3 coding sequence is TGCGCCAGCAGCTTGGGAGGGGGCTACGAGCAGTACTTC. This sequence encodes CASSLGGGYEQYF. Supplemented by reference TRBV5-1 and TRBJ2-7, the full variable domain reads KAGVTQTPRYLIKTRGQQVTLSCSPISGHRSVSWYQQTPGQGLQFLFEYFSETQRNKGNFPGRFSGRQFSNSRSEMNVSTLELGDSALYLCASSLGGGYEQYFGPGTRLTVT.

The V call is TRBV7-7, the J call TRBJ2-2, with 8 bases identical to TRBD1. This CDR3 has 17 residues. The trim removed 2 bases at V and 7 bases at J, leaving 12 bases unmatched. Germline CDR1 and CDR2: SSHAT and FNYEAQ (reference sequence). The chain's CDR3 is CASSLLSGGGIYGELFF. The CDR3 nucleotides are TGTGCCAGCAGCTTACTATCAGGGGGCGGCATCTACGGGGAGCTGTTTTTT.

The J gene is TRBJ2-5, the V gene TRBV24-1; D possibly corresponds to TRBD1 (6 bases). The CDR3 covers 16 residues. With 3 bases removed from V and 1 base from J, the gap between germline ends came to 14 bases. Germline V gene lookup returns CDR1 KGHDR and CDR2 SFDVKD. The DNA for the CDR3 is TGTGCCACCAGTGATCGGGACATCTGGGGCCAAGAGACCCAGTACTTC. Protein: CATSDRDIWGQETQYF.

This chain connects TRBV5-1 to TRBJ2-7; D is uncertain. The CDR3 covers 12 residues. V was pared by 5 bases and J by 6 bases, with 12 bases between. Germline V lookup: CDR1 SGHRS, CDR2 YFSETQ. CDR3 sequence reads: CASRESATEQYF. The CDR3 coding sequence is TGCGCCAGCAGAGAATCCGCTACCGAGCAGTACTTC.

The chain joins TRBV6-5 to TRBJ2-1; D gene ambiguous. V gave up 3 bases and J gave up 0 bases, with 9 bases separating them. Germline CDR1 reads MNHEY; CDR2 reads SVGAGI. This CDR3 region has 15 residues. The DNA of the CDR3 is TGTGCCAGCAGTTATAGGCCGCACTCCTACAATGAGCAGTTCTTC. Translating it yields CASSYRPHSYNEQFF.

This sequence joins TRBV29-1 and TRBJ2-7, with unresolved D. This CDR3 is 14 amino acids long. V shed 1 base and J shed 0 bases, with 10 bases lying between them. Germline V gene data show CDR1 as SQVTM and CDR2 as ANQGSEA. The CDR3 region has the DNA TGCAGCGTTGAAGGGGTAACCTCCTCCTACGAGCAGTACTTC. The encoded protein is CSVEGVTSSYEQYF.

This chain joins TRBV15 and TRBJ1-6, with D unresolved. V was trimmed by 0 bases and J by 0 bases, leaving 3 bases between them. CDR3 length: 15 amino acids. Germline-derived CDR1 and CDR2 are LNHNV and YYDKDF (reference sequence). DNA for the CDR3: TGTGCCACCAGCAGAGACAGCTCCTATAATTCACCCCTCCACTTT. This codes for CATSRDSSYNSPLHF.

This chain joins TRBV2 and TRBJ2-7; D remains unclear. The length of the CDR3 is 12 residues. With 3 bases removed from V and 6 bases from J, the gap between germline ends came to 9 bases. CDR1 and CDR2 from the germline V gene are SNHLY and FYNNEI. CDR3 loop: CASSEYGTEQYF. The CDR3 DNA reads TGTGCCAGCAGTGAGTATGGCACCGAGCAGTACTTC.

V usage is TRBV7-2 and J usage is TRBJ2-7; 7 nucleotides line up with TRBD1. This CDR3 region has 14 residues. V lost 6 bases and J lost 1; bases outside the gene matches: 6. Germline V gene data show CDR1 as SGHTA and CDR2 as FQGNSA. The CDR3 coding sequence is TGTGCCAGCAGGTTTGACAGGGCTTCCTACGAGCAGTACTTC. It is translated as CASRFDRASYEQYF.

V and J are TRBV19 and TRBJ1-2; D not resolved. Per germline, CDR1 LNHDA and CDR2 SQIVND (reference sequence). Trimming removed 0 bases at V and 8 bases at J, with 10 bases between. The length of the CDR3 is 13 residues. The CDR3 DNA reads as TGTGCCAGTAGTATAGATTATGGGAGCGGCTACACCTTC. Residues: CASSIDYGSGYTF.

The chain is built from TRBV5-6 and TRBJ2-5; maybe TRBD2 (6 bases). The CDR3 covers 14 residues. The germline CDR1 and CDR2 sequences are SGHDT and YYEEEE. V dropped 6 bases and J dropped 5 bases, with 17 bases sitting between them. The CDR3 protein is CASTWRVRTETQYF. The CDR3 bases are TGTGCCAGCACCTGGAGGGTTAGAACCGAGACCCAGTACTTC.

This chain uses TRBV6-5 with TRBJ1-2; D ambiguous. Deletions cut 0 bases from V and 4 bases from J, with 12 bases between. The CDR3 contains 15 residues. Germline CDR1 and CDR2: MNHEY and SVGAGI. Here the CDR3 DNA reads TGTGCCAGCAGTTACTCGCTTCCCAGAACCTATGGCTACACCTTC. Its protein is CASSYSLPRTYGYTF.

The chain links TRBV2 to TRBJ1-2; TRBD1 might be the D (6 bases). Deletions cut 11 bases from V and 4 bases from J, with 14 bases between. Germline loops: CDR1 SNHLY, CDR2 FYNNEI. This CDR3 is 12 amino acids long. The CDR3, as DNA: TGTGCCGAGCGGACAGAATTCTATGGCTACACCTTC. Translating gives CAERTEFYGYTF.

The chain recombines TRBV11-2 with TRBJ1-2; TRBD1 might be the D (5 bases). V lost 0 bases to trimming and J lost 5 bases, with 13 bases between them. Germline V gene data show CDR1 as SGHAT and CDR2 as FQNNGV. This CDR3 region has 15 residues. The CDR3: CASSLDRGRVYGYTF. The CDR3 nucleotides are TGTGCCAGCAGCTTAGATCGGGGCAGGGTTTATGGCTACACCTTC.

This chain joins TRBV2 and TRBJ1-1, with D possibly being TRBD1 (5 bases). Per the germline V gene, CDR1 is SNHLY and CDR2 is FYNNEI. The CDR3 extends over 13 amino acids. The germline V and J ends were trimmed by 6 bases and 10 bases, with 18 bases remaining between them. In DNA form, the CDR3 reads TGTGCCAGCAGCTCCAGGGTACGTGCGTTAGCTTTCTTT. Protein: CASSSRVRALAFF. Drawing the rest from reference TRBV2 and TRBJ1-1, the complete variable domain is EPEVTQTPSHQVTQMGQEVILRCVPISNHLYFYWYRQILGQKVEFLVSFYNNEISEKSEIFDDQFSVERPDGSNFTLKIRSTKLEDSAMYFCASSSRVRALAFFGQGTRLTVV.

The rearrangement joins TRBV7-8 to TRBJ2-7, with TRBD2 matching 14 bases. CDR1 and CDR2 from the germline V gene are SGHVS and FQNEAQ. The CDR3 sequence is 16 residues long. J was trimmed by 5 bases and V by 3 bases; bases with no gene match: 6. The CDR3 region has the DNA TGTGCCAGCAGCTTCGGGACTAGCGGGAGCGGCCACGAGCAGTACTTC. It translates to CASSFGTSGSGHEQYF.